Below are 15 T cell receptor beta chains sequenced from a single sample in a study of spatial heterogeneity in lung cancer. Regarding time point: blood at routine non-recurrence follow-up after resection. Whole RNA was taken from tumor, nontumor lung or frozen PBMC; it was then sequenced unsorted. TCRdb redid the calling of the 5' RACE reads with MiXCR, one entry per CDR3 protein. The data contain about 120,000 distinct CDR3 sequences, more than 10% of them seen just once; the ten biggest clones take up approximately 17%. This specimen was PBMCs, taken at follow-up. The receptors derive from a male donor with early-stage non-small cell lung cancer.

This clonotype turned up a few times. DNA of the CDR3: TGTGCCAGCGTTGGGTCCAGAGAACTACTCTACGAGCAGTACTTC. Protein: CASVGSRELLYEQYF. The chain employs TRBV28 and TRBJ2-7, with D unresolved. This CDR3 contains 15 residues. Looked up from germline, CDR1 is MDHEN and CDR2 is SYDVKM. The V end was cut by 8 bases, the J end by 3 bases, with 20 bases between. Supplemented by reference TRBV28 and TRBJ2-7, the full variable domain reads DVKVTQSSRYLVKRTGEKVFLECVQDMDHENMFWYRQDPGLGLRLIYFSYDVKMKEKGDIPEGYSVSREKKERFSLILESASTNQTSMYLCASVGSRELLYEQYFGPGTRLTVT.

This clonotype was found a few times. The CDR3 region has the DNA TGCAGTGCTGGTCCCAGGGGCTCTGGCACAGATACGCAGTATTTT. It is translated as CSAGPRGSGTDTQYF. The gene calls are TRBV20-1 and TRBJ2-3; tentatively, D is TRBD1 (6 bases). V lost 5 bases and J 1 base, leaving 16 bases between the germline ends. The CDR3 is made up of 15 amino acids. CDR1 is DFQATT, CDR2 SNEGSKA, per germline (reference sequence).

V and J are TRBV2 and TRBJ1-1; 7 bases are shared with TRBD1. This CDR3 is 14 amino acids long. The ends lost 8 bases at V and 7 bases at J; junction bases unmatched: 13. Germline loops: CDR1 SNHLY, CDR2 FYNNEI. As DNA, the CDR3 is TGTGCCAGCCAAGTGAACCGGGACAGAATTGAAGCTTTCTTT. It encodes CASQVNRDRIEAFF.

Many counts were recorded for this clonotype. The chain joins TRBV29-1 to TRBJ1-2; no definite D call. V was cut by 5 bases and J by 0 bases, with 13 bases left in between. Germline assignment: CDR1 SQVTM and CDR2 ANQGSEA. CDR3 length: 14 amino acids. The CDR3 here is CSVHGDPSNYGYTF. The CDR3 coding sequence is TGCAGCGTTCACGGGGATCCATCTAACTATGGCTACACCTTC.

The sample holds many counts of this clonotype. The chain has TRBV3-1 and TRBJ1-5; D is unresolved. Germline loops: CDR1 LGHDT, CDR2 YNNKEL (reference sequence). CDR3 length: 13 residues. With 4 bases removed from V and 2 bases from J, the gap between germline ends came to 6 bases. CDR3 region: CASSPSGNQPQHF. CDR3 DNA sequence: TGTGCCAGCAGCCCCTCGGGCAATCAGCCCCAGCATTTT.

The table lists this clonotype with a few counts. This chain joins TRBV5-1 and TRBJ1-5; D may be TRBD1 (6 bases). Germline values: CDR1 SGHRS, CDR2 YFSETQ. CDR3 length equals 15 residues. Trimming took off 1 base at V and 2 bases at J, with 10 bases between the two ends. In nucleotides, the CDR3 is TGCGCCAGCAGCTTGACAGGGCTGGGCAATCAGCCCCAGCATTTT. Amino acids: CASSLTGLGNQPQHF. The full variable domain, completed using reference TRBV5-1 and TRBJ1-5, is KAGVTQTPRYLIKTRGQQVTLSCSPISGHRSVSWYQQTPGQGLQFLFEYFSETQRNKGNFPGRFSGRQFSNSRSEMNVSTLELGDSALYLCASSLTGLGNQPQHFGDGTRLSIL.

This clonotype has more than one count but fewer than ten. The CDR3: CATRSQGNTEAFF. The CDR3 region has the DNA TGTGCCACCAGATCACAGGGGAACACTGAAGCTTTCTTT. The V and J genes are TRBV24-1 and TRBJ1-1; perhaps TRBD1 as D (6 bases). The germline V and J ends were trimmed by 7 bases and 1 base, with 9 bases remaining between them. The CDR3 has 13 amino acids. CDR1 and CDR2 (germline): KGHDR, SFDVKD.

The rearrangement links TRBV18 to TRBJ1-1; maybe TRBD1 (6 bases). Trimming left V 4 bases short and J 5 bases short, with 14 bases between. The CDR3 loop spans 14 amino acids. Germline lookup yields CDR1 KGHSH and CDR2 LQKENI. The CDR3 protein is CASSRGGTNTEAFF. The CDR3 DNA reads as TGTGCCAGCTCACGGGGAGGGACAAATACTGAAGCTTTCTTT.

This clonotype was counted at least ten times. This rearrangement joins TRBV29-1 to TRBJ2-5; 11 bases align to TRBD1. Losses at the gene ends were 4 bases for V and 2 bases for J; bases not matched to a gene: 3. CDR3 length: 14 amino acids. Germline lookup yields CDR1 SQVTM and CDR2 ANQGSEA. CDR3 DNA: TGCAGCGTTGTTCGGGACAGGGGGCAAGAGACCCAGTACTTC. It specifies CSVVRDRGQETQYF.

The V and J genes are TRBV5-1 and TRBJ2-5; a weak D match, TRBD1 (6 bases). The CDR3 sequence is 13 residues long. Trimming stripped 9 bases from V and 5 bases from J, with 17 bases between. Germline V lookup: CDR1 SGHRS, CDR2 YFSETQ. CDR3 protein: CATSRGLGETQYF. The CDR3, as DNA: TGCGCCACCTCCAGGGGTCTAGGGGAGACCCAGTACTTC.

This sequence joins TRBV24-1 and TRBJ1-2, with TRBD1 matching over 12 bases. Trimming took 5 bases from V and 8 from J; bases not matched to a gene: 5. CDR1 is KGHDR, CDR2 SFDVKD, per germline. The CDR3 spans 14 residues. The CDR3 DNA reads TGTGCCACCAGTGCGGGACAGGGGGCTGAAGGCTACACCTTC. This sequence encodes CATSAGQGAEGYTF.

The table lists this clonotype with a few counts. The CDR3 loop is CASSAGTHYEQYF. In nucleotides, the CDR3 is TGTGCCAGCAGCGCCGGGACACACTACGAGCAGTACTTC. The genes are TRBV9 and TRBJ2-7; perhaps TRBD1 as D (6 bases). Germline CDR1 SGDLS, CDR2 YYNGEE. The ends were cut back, 3 bases at V and 3 bases at J, with 10 bases in the middle. The CDR3 contains 13 residues.

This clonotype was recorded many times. As DNA, the CDR3 is TGCGCCAGCAGCTTGTCTAATGCAGATACGCAGTATTTT. Encoded protein: CASSLSNADTQYF. The V call is TRBV5-1, the J call TRBJ2-3, with D unclear. There are 13 residues in the CDR3. V lost 1 base to trimming and J lost 4 bases, with 7 bases between them. CDR1 SGHRS and CDR2 YFSETQ come from the germline V gene.

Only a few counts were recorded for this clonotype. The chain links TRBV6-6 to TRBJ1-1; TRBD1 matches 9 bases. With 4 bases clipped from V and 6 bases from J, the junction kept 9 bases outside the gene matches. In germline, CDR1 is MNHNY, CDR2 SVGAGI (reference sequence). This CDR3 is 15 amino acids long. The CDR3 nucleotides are TGTGCCAGCAGTTGGTCCGGGACAGGGTCCCCTGAAGCTTTCTTT. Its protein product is CASSWSGTGSPEAFF.

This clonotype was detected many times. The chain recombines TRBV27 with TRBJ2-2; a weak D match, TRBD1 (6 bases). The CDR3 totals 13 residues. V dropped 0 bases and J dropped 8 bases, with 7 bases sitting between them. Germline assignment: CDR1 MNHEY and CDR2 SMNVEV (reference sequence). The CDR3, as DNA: TGTGCCAGCAGTTTATCGGGGGCTGGGGAGCTGTTTTTT. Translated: CASSLSGAGELFF.